This T cell receptor beta chain originates from a study of blood T cell repertoires in COVID-19. Study overall: Material from acute and convalescent COVID-19 was sourced from the United States, Italy and Spain.

Individuals drawn from 20 to 25 US areas were roughly 18 to 95 years old. Cohort 3 recovery required two negative PCRs, clearance, or symptom resolution. The CDR3 has 14 amino acids. After removal of 10 bases from V and 6 bases from J, the junction contained 11 bases not matched to a gene. Germline loops: CDR1 LNHDA, CDR2 SQIVND (reference sequence). In the source study's methods: Cell counts per sample came from amplifying reference gene primers. Produced via immunoSEQ multiplex PCR; TCRdb's table is partial and in-frame only. D and trimming were read from the DNA, whereas the V and J calls and clone size are those reported in that table. Of approximately 310,000 clones in the sample, 70% to 90% are singletons; the top ten hold 2.2%.

V gene TRBV19 combines with J gene TRBJ1-4; 7 bases line up with TRBD1. The sequence was collected from a man aged 30 to 45 who had recovered from COVID-19. Sequencing was performed on PBMCs or T cells enriched from blood (not recorded which). CDR3 protein: CAIQKGASDEKLFF. The CDR3 nucleotides read TGTGCCATACAGAAGGGGGCGAGTGATGAAAAACTGTTTTTT. Full variable domain (missing parts from reference TRBV19 and TRBJ1-4): DGGITQSPKYLFRKEGQNVTLSCEQNLNHDAMYWYRQDPGQGLRLIYYSQIVNDFQKGDIAEGYSVSREKKESFPLTVTSAQKNPTAFYLCAIQKGASDEKLFFGSGTQLSVL.